These T cell receptor beta chains were read from a single sample in a study of blood T cells in healthy people across ages. TCRdb called the 5' RACE reads again in MiXCR, with one record for every CDR3 protein. The table lists 800,000 or so distinct CDR3 sequences, around 62% of them singletons. The sample comprised blood. Receptors originate from a man aged 25 to 45 in good health. CDR3s include the opening cysteine and the closing phenylalanine or tryptophan. D genes are given only for firm matches. Size values are once, few and many counts, or a class for expanded clones, and some rows have none.

TRBJ2-4,TRBD2,TRBV29-1,many,TGCAGCGTTGAAGTAGCGGGGGGTGGGAACATTCAGTACTTC,CSVEVAGGGNIQYF
TRBJ2-5,-,TRBV20-1,-,TGCAGTGCTAGAGTTAGGGGATCGATACAAGAGACCCAGTACTTC,CSARVRGSIQETQYF
TRBJ2-7,TRBD1,TRBV20-1,few,TGCAGTGCCCTCCCGTTAGACAGGGTTTCCTACGAGCAGTACTTC,CSALPLDRVSYEQYF
TRBJ1-3,-,TRBV12-3/TRBV12-4,-,TGTGCCAGCAGTGCCTTGCGGATCTCTGGAAACACCATATATTTT,CASSALRISGNTIYF
TRBJ1-6,-,TRBV6-1,few,TGTGCCAGCAGTGAATCTGGATGGGGCGACGATAATTCACCCCTCCACTTT,CASSESGWGDDNSPLHF
TRBJ2-7,-,TRBV6-2/TRBV6-3,-,TGTGCCATCAGTTACAACAGCTACGAGCAGTACTTC,CAISYNSYEQYF
TRBJ2-7,-,TRBV7-2,-,TGTGCCAGCAGCAATCTTATGTCGGGAGCTTACGAGCAGTACTTC,CASSNLMSGAYEQYF
TRBJ1-5,-,TRBV15,-,TGTGCCACCAGCAGAGAAAGGGGCAATCAGCCCCAGCATTTT,CATSRERGNQPQHF
TRBJ2-3,-,TRBV5-1,-,TGCGCCAGCAGCTTGCATGGGGAGGCCACAGATACGCAGTATTTT,CASSLHGEATDTQYF
TRBJ1-4,-,TRBV2,-,TGTGCCAGCAGTGCGAAGAAGGAAGCAACTAATGAAAAACTGTTTTTT,CASSAKKEATNEKLFF
TRBJ2-7,TRBD1,TRBV20-1,few,TGCAGTGCTGTGGGGGACAGGGGCGAGGAGCAGTACTTC,CSAVGDRGEEQYF
TRBJ2-5,TRBD2,TRBV9,once,TGTGCCAGCAGCTCCCGGACTAGCGGGGGGGACGAGACCCAGTACTTC,CASSSRTSGGDETQYF
TRBJ2-1,TRBD2,TRBV10-3,-,TGTGCCATCAGTGAAACTAGCGGTTTCAATGAGCAGTTCTTC,CAISETSGFNEQFF
TRBJ2-7,-,TRBV6-2/TRBV6-3,many,TGTGCCAGCAGTTACAAATCCGAGTCCTACGAGCAGTACTTC,CASSYKSESYEQYF
TRBJ2-1,TRBD1,TRBV5-1,-,TGCGCCACCCGAGGGACAGGTTCGTCCTACAATGAGCAGTTCTTC,CATRGTGSSYNEQFF
TRBJ2-7,-,TRBV3-1,-,TGTGTCCCCGTCTCCCCCCGGACGGTCGACTACGAGCAGTACTTC,CVPVSPRTVDYEQYF
TRBJ2-7,-,TRBV7-8,-,TGTGCCAGCAGCTTAGTTGGCAGCTCCTATCACGAGCAGTACTTC,CASSLVGSSYHEQYF
TRBJ2-1,TRBD2,TRBV9,-,TGTGCCAGCAGCGGTACTCTAGCGGGGGGGCCCCATGAGCAGTTCTTC,CASSGTLAGGPHEQFF
TRBJ1-6,TRBD1,TRBV5-5,once,TGTGCCAGCAGCTCATACAAAGCCGGGACAGAAAATTCACCCCTCCACTTT,CASSSYKAGTENSPLHF
TRBJ1-1,TRBD1,TRBV4-3,-,TGCGCCAGCAGCCAAGGAATGACAGGGTTGAACACTGAAGCTTTCTTT,CASSQGMTGLNTEAFF
TRBJ2-3,-,TRBV2,-,TGTGCCAGCAGGGACCAGCGGTTCACAGATACGCAGTATTTT,CASRDQRFTDTQYF
TRBJ1-5,-,TRBV7-9,once,TGTGCCAGCAGCTCCATCGAGAGCAATCAGCCCCAGCATTTT,CASSSIESNQPQHF
TRBJ1-2,TRBD1,TRBV12-3/TRBV12-4,few,TGTGCCAGCAGTTCGGCTACTCCGGGACAGGAAAAATATGGCTACACCTTC,CASSSATPGQEKYGYTF
TRBJ2-7,-,TRBV2,-,TGTGCCAGCAATTATATGTACGAGCAGTACTTC,CASNYMYEQYF
TRBJ2-7,-,TRBV4-3,-,TGCGCCAGCAGCCAAGAAGTGACTAGACTAGTTGGCTACGAGCAGTACTTC,CASSQEVTRLVGYEQYF
TRBJ2-6,-,TRBV24-1,many,TGTGCCACCAGTGATCATCGGGGGATCGGGGCCAACGTCCTGACTTTC,CATSDHRGIGANVLTF
TRBJ2-5,-,TRBV10-3,-,TGTGCCATCAGTGACAAAGAGACCCAGTACTTC,CAISDKETQYF
TRBJ1-1,-,TRBV9,-,TGTGCCAGCAGCACCACTATGAACACTGAAGCTTTCTTT,CASSTTMNTEAFF
TRBJ1-2,TRBD1,TRBV29-1,-,TGCAGCGCCGTTCAGGGGGGGAACTATGGCTACACCTTC,CSAVQGGNYGYTF
TRBJ2-3,-,TRBV29-1,few,TGCAGCGTTGAGGGGGCAACAGATACGCAGTATTTT,CSVEGATDTQYF
TRBJ2-4,-,TRBV28,once,TGTGCCAGCAGTCGATCGGAGCAGTACTTC,CASSRSEQYF
TRBJ2-7,TRBD1,TRBV5-1,-,TGCGCCAGCAGCTTTACAGGGGCCTTCTCCTACGAGCAGTACTTC,CASSFTGAFSYEQYF
TRBJ2-7,-,TRBV20-1,-,TGCAGTGCTAGAGGGGGAGGAATAAACGAGCAGTACTTC,CSARGGGINEQYF
TRBJ2-3,TRBD2,TRBV7-8,-,TGTGCCAGCAGCGCATGGGGTGCGGGGGGTATCACAGGTACGCAGTATTTT,CASSAWGAGGITGTQYF
TRBJ1-4,-,TRBV2,-,TGTGCCAGCAGTCAACAGCGCTCAACTAATGAAAAACTGTTTTTT,CASSQQRSTNEKLFF
TRBJ2-7,TRBD2,TRBV5-1,-,TGCGCCAGCAGCCAGACTAGCGGGGGGCGTTTGGATGAGCAGTACTTC,CASSQTSGGRLDEQYF